This T cell receptor beta chain stems from a study of blood T cell repertoires in COVID-19 (dated by TCRdb to 2018 to 2020). Study-level background: Samples covering the acute and convalescent phases of COVID-19 were provided by collaborators in the United States, Italy and Spain. The material from the prospective study consisted of cDNA or gDNA derived from T cells, B-cell-depleted T cells, or PBMCs. Subjects who had been exposed to COVID-19, were actively infected with it, or had recovered from it provided the deeply sampled blood TCRbeta repertoires that made up the dataset. A freely available public database, intended as a resource for researchers studying the immune response to SARS-CoV-2, is where the repertoires were released. The samples were drawn from the first 160 participants of the ongoing ImmuneRACE study and from under 1,500 subjects provided by 6 global collaborators. The sample metadata nearly always contained a de-identified subject ID, COVID-19 status, age in years and sex. Where available, HLA class I and class II types were taken from metadata supplied by the sample provider and were not determined by assay-based typing. Study-wide findings and limitations: How much clinical and demographic metadata was included differed by source and by participant, and the metadata was provided uncurated.

A second Seattle source provided samples from volunteer blood donors who had recovered from COVID-19. Collaborating institutions collected whole blood in K2EDTA tubes following their own protocols. For TCRbeta analysis, collaborators shipped samples as frozen whole blood, isolated PBMCs, or DNA extracted from either of those sample types. Worth noting for this clone: Its antigen remains undetermined. The sample holds no much larger clone one base away, and base qualities are not on file.

The germline V and J ends show losses of 3 bases and 6 bases respectively, and no gene match explains 6 bases of the junction. From its cysteine to its phenylalanine, the CDR3 spans 15 amino acids. Only CDR3 DNA is held: 45 bases, read in frame from base 1. According to the germline V gene (reference sequence), CDR1 reads SGHNT and CDR2 reads YYREEE. The immunoSEQ Assay, a bias-controlled multiplex PCR, was used to amplify TCRbeta CDR3 regions from genomic DNA. The study's own analysis went as follows. Nucleated cell counts per sample were estimated from amplification of reference gene primers within the assay. Sequence reads were collapsed and filtered to measure the absolute abundance of every unique TCRbeta CDR3 rearrangement. For each sample, productive Simpson clonality was calculated as the square root of Simpson's diversity index over productive rearrangements. TCRdb re-hosts the immuneACCESS table, in-frame sequences only. Its copies lack some clones; in the studies checked, an unresolved V gene accounts for under half of them, and the cause for the rest is not known. The DNA gave D and trimming, while V, J and clone size come from that table. The sample table shows fewer than 350,000 clones, and roughly 86% are seen once. Of the sample, roughly 2.1% is held by the ten largest clones.

Sequencing input: peripheral blood. The receptor comes from a woman in her thirties who had recovered from COVID-19. The receptor chain draws on TRBV5-4 and TRBJ1-6, with 7 bases aligning to TRBD1. The DNA is TGTGCCAGCAGCTGGGACAGTATTGGTAATTCACCCCTCCACTTT. It codes for CASSWDSIGNSPLHF.